This T cell receptor beta chain was sequenced during a study of vaccination and CD4 T cells after COVID-19. MiXCR was run by TCRdb on the PCR reads, yielding one entry per CDR3 protein. The table includes around 20,000 distinct CDR3 sequences, roughly 64% detected once. Per germline, CDR1 SGHDT and CDR2 YYEEEE. V was trimmed by 0 bases and J by 6 bases, leaving 6 bases between them. CDR3 length: 12 residues. The material was CD4+ T cells from blood, obtained after SARS-CoV-2 vaccination. The receptor was isolated from a human donor who had recovered from COVID-19. The chain is built from TRBV5-6 and TRBJ1-2, with D unclear. CDR3 sequence: CASSLVGNGYTF. CDR3 sequence (DNA): TGTGCCAGCAGCTTGGTGGGGAATGGCTACACCTTC.